These T cell receptor beta chains were read from a single sample in a study of identical twins. TCRdb reanalysed the 5' RACE reads using MiXCR and keeps one entry per CDR3 protein. The profile shows some 1,700,000 distinct CDR3 sequences, under 35% of them singletons. The sequenced sample was cord blood. The receptors derive from a newborn girl in good health. Each CDR3 is given with its conserved first and last residue.

TRBJ2-2,TRBV25-1,CASSDRAVPNTGELFF
TRBJ2-7,TRBV7-2,CASSLGGAGVFSYEQYF
TRBJ2-1,TRBV5-6,CASSFWGRPYNEQFF
TRBJ2-3,TRBV19,CASSIRTSGRDTQYF
TRBJ2-1,TRBV12-3/TRBV12-4,CASSPSLAVPYNEQFF
TRBJ2-7,TRBV5-6,CASSAVRVQSLYEQYF
TRBJ2-7,TRBV28,CASSLISGRTPYEQYF
TRBJ2-7,TRBV27,CASSFRGGPTYEQYF
-,TRBV29-1,CSVEEGRGYNEQYF
TRBJ1-6,TRBV2,CASSGIPRTGGSSYNSPLHF
TRBJ1-2,TRBV29-1,CSVPRGKNGYTF
TRBJ2-7,TRBV21-1,CASSKKGGTRALCEQYF
TRBJ2-3,TRBV4-2,CASSSATSRSTDTQYF
TRBJ2-1,TRBV12-5,CASGLVLAGGHSEQFF
TRBJ2-1,TRBV3-1,CASSAGTGTYNEQFF
TRBJ2-3,TRBV2,CASNHDGAGGGADTQYF
-,TRBV16,CASSQWNRGYNEQYF
TRBJ2-1,TRBV20-1,CSAQGLAGPHTNNEQFF
TRBJ2-3,TRBV28,CASSLGRAENTDTQYF
TRBJ1-1,TRBV28,CASSRDRGLNTEAFF
TRBJ1-5,TRBV5-6,CASSLEAGRGQPQHF
TRBJ1-1,TRBV19,CASSRSWNTEAFF
TRBJ2-3,TRBV3-1,CASTDRGAGDTQYF
TRBJ2-7,TRBV5-1,CASSQGTTSYEQYF
TRBJ2-5,TRBV5-1,CASSHTDRVKETQYF
TRBJ2-1,TRBV7-8,CASSAGLAGARYNEQFF
TRBJ2-4,TRBV30,CAWSAGAVKNIQYF
TRBJ2-2,TRBV5-1,CASSEGLATGELFF
TRBJ2-1,TRBV28,CASSYQKFDEREGHNEQFF
TRBJ2-2,TRBV5-6,CASSFRCPGELFF
TRBJ1-5,TRBV10-3,CAISAEVRRMPQHF
TRBJ2-3,TRBV6-1,CASRRTSGGSSTDTQYF
TRBJ1-1,TRBV14,CASSQEGTGRRPPRAEAFF
TRBJ1-2,TRBV20-1,CSADLQGGYGYTF
TRBJ2-1,TRBV19,CASSPERRDYNEQFF
TRBJ2-3,TRBV10-3,CAISEGLGRSTDTQYF
TRBJ2-4,TRBV3-1,CASSHSLAKNIQYF
TRBJ1-1,TRBV20-1,CSARDSTGGGNTEAFF
TRBJ1-4,TRBV20-1,CSAREQGWDEKLFF
TRBJ1-4,TRBV7-9,CASSAGTGSNEKLFF
TRBJ1-4,TRBV10-3,CAIGGTGVEKLFF
TRBJ2-1,TRBV7-9,CASSLESNEQFF
TRBJ1-1,TRBV4-1,CASSQTGPEAFF
TRBJ2-1,TRBV5-6,CASSVGSGSSYNEQFF
TRBJ2-3,TRBV28,CASSRADRATDTQYF
TRBJ1-2,TRBV12-3/TRBV12-4,CASSSTLGGYTF
TRBJ1-2,TRBV20-1,CSAGSRQSKFYGYTF
TRBJ1-1,TRBV6-2/TRBV6-3,CASRRTGEAFF
TRBJ2-4,TRBV27,CASSSGFPSGGLAKNIQYF
TRBJ2-3,TRBV20-1,CSADIGRGTDTQYF
TRBJ2-1,TRBV18,CASSLGQGRANEQFF
TRBJ2-5,TRBV2,CASSGLAGVGETQYF